Sequencing of this T cell receptor (beta chain) was carried out in a study of naive and memory T cell subsets. Overall study results and limits: From naive to CM, EM and EMRA, diversity decreased and Gini increased. Naive and memory subsets had different power law exponents for TCR abundance.

Concerning this clonotype: Its antigen remains unknown.

Two oligonucleotides, mixed equimolar, formed the beta constant-region primer covering TRBC1 and TRBC2. The ligated cDNA underwent four PCR rounds using SP2 and nested alpha and beta constant-region primers. One entry per CDR3 protein results from TCRdb running MiXCR on the UMI-ligation and nested PCR reads. Among under 100,000 distinct CDR3 sequences listed, about 6.5% were seen once. From the second PCR step, alpha and beta chains were amplified apart. The CDR3 runs 14 residues. Trimming took off 2 bases at V and 2 bases at J, with 11 bases between the two ends. Germline CDR1 reads SGHDT; CDR2 reads YYEEEE.

The chain carries TRBV5-6 and TRBJ2-7; D might be TRBD2 (5 bases). The sequence was collected from a human donor in good health. The sequenced material came from central memory CD4+ T cells from blood. CDR3: CASSFLGAPYEQYF. The CDR3 nucleotides read TGTGCCAGCAGCTTCCTGGGAGCCCCCTACGAGCAGTACTTC. The full variable domain, completed using reference TRBV5-6 and TRBJ2-7, is DAGVTQSPTHLIKTRGQQVTLRCSPKSGHDTVSWYQQALGQGPQFIFQYYEEEERQRGNFPDRFSGHQFPNYSSELNVNALLLGDSALYLCASSFLGAPYEQYFGPGTRLTVT.